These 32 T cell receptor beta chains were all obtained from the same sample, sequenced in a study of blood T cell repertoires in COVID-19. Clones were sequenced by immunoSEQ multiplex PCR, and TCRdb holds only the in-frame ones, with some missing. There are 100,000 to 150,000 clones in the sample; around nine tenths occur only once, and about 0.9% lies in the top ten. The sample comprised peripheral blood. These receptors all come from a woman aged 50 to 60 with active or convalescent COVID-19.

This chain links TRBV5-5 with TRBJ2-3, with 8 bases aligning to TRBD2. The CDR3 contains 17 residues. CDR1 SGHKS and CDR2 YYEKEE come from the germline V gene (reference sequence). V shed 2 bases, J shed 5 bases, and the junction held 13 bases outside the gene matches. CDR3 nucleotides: TGTGCCAGCAGCTTTTATATAGGACTAGCTCTCAGAGATACGCAGTATTTT. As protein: CASSFYIGLALRDTQYF.

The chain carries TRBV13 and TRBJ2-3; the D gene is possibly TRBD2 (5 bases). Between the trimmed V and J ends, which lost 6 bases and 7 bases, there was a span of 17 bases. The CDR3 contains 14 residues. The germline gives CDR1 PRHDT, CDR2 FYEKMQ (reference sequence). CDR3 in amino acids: CASRRAQRMHTQYF. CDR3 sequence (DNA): TGTGCCAGCAGGCGGGCTCAAAGGATGCATACGCAGTATTTT.

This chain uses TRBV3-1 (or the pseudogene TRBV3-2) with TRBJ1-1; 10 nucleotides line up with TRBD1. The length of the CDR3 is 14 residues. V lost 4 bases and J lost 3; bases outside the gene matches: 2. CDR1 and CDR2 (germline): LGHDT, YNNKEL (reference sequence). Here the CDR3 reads CASSPGQGDTEAFF. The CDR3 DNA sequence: TGTGCCAGCAGCCCCGGACAGGGGGACACTGAAGCTTTCTTT.

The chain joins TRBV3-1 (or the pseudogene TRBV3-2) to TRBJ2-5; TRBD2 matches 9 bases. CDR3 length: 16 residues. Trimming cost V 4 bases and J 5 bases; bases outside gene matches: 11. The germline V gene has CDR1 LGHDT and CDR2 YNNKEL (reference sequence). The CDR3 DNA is TGTGCCAGCAGCCCAATAGCGGGAGTGGTTATGGAGACCCAGTACTTC. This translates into CASSPIAGVVMETQYF.

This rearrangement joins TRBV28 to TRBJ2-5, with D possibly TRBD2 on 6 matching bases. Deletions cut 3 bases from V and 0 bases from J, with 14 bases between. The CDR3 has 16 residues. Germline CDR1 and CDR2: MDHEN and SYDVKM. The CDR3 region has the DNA TGTGCCAGCAGTTTCCCCCCGGACTACCACCAAGAGACCCAGTACTTC. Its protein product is CASSFPPDYHQETQYF. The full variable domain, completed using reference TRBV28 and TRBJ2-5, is DVKVTQSSRYLVKRTGEKVFLECVQDMDHENMFWYRQDPGLGLRLIYFSYDVKMKEKGDIPEGYSVSREKKERFSLILESASTNQTSMYLCASSFPPDYHQETQYFGPGTRLLVL.

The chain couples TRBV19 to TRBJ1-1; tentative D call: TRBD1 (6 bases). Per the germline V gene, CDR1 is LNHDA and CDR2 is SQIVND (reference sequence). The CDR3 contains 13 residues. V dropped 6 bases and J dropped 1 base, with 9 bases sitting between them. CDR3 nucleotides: TGTGCCAGTAGCCGGGGACAGAACACTGAAGCTTTCTTT. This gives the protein CASSRGQNTEAFF.

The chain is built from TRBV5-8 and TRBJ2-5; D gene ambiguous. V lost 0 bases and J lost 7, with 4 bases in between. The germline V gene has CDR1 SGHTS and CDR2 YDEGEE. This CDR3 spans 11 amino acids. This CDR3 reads CASSLVGTQYF. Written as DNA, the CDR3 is TGTGCCAGCAGCTTGGTCGGGACCCAGTACTTC.

The CDR3 nucleotides are TGTGCCAGCAGCCAGGACAGGTTCGGGGCGCAGTATTTT. This codes for CASSQDRFGAQYF. The chain has TRBV11-3 and TRBJ2-3, with 7 bases identical to TRBD1. This CDR3 comprises 13 residues. V lost 5 bases to trimming and J lost 10 bases; unmatched junction nucleotides: 9. Germline CDR1 SGHNT, CDR2 YENEEA.

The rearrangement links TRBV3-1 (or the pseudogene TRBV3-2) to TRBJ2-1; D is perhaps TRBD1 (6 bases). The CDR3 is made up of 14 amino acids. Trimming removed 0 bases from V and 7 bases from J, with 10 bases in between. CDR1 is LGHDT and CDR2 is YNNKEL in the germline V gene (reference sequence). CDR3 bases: TGTGCCAGCAGCCAAGAGGGACAAAGAAATGAGCAGTTCTTC. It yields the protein CASSQEGQRNEQFF.

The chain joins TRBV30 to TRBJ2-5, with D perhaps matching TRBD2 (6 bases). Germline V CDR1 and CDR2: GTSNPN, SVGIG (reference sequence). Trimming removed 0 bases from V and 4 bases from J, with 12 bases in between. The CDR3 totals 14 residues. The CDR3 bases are TGTGCCTGGAGTGTACTTTGGAGGGTAGAGACCCAGTACTTC. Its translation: CAWSVLWRVETQYF.

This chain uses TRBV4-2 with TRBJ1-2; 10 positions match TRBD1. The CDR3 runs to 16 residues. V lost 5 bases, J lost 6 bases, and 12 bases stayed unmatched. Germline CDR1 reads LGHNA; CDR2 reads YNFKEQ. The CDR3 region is CASSERGTGVKHGYTF. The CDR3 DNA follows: TGTGCCAGCAGCGAAAGGGGGACAGGGGTGAAGCATGGCTACACCTTC.

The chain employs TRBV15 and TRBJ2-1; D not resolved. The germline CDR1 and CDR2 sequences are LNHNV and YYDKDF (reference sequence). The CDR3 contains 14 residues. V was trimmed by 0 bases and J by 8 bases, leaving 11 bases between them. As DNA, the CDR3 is TGTGCCACCAGCAGAGATCCCAGTTCAGATGAGCAGTTCTTC. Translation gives CATSRDPSSDEQFF.

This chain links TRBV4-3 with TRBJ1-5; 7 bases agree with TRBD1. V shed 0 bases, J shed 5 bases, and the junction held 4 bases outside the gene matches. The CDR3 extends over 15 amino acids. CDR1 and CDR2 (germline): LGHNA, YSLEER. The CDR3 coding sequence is TGCGCCAGCAGCCAAGACAGCAGGGGGTATCAGCCCCAGCATTTT. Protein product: CASSQDSRGYQPQHF.

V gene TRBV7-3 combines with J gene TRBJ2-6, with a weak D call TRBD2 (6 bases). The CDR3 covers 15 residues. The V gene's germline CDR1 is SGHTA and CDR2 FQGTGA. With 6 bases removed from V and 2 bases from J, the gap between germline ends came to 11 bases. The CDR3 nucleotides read TGTGCCAGCAGACTCACGGGGGCTGGGGCCAACGTCCTGACTTTC. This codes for CASRLTGAGANVLTF.

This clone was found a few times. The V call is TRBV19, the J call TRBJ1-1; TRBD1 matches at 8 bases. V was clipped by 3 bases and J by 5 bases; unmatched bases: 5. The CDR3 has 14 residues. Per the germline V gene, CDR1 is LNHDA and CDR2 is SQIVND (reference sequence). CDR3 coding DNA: TGTGCCAGTAGTATTACAGGGGGAGGAACTGAAGCTTTCTTT. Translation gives CASSITGGGTEAFF.

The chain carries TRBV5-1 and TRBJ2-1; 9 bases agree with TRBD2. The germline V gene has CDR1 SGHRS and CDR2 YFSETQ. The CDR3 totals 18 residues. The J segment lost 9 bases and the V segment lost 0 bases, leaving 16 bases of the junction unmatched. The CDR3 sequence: CASSLGVAGVLGRGEQFF. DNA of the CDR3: TGCGCCAGCAGCTTGGGGGTAGCGGGAGTGTTAGGGCGGGGTGAGCAGTTCTTC.

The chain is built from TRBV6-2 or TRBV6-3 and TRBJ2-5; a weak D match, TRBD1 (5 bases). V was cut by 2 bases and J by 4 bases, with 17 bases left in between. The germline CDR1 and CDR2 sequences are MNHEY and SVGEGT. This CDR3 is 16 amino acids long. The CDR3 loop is CASSYVRAGMGETQYF. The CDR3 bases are TGTGCCAGCAGTTACGTTAGGGCAGGGATGGGAGAGACCCAGTACTTC.

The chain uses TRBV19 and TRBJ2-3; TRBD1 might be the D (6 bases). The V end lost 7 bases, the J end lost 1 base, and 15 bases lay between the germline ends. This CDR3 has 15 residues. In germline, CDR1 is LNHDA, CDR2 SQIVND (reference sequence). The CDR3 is CASIQAAGGTDTQYF. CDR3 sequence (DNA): TGTGCCAGTATCCAGGCGGCAGGGGGCACAGATACGCAGTATTTT.

The CDR3 is CASSLLAGGFGNEQFF. The CDR3 bases are TGTGCCAGCAGTTTATTGGCGGGAGGGTTTGGCAATGAGCAGTTCTTC. The chain combines TRBV27 with TRBJ2-1, with 9 bases fitting TRBD2. Germline assignment: CDR1 MNHEY and CDR2 SMNVEV (reference sequence). The CDR3 runs 16 residues. V was pared by 1 base and J by 6 bases, with 7 bases of the junction left unmatched.

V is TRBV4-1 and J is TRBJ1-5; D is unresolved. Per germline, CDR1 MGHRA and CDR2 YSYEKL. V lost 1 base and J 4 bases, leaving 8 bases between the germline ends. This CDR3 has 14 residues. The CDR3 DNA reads TGCGCCAGCAGCCAAGTGGAGAAGAATCAGCCCCAGCATTTT. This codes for CASSQVEKNQPQHF.

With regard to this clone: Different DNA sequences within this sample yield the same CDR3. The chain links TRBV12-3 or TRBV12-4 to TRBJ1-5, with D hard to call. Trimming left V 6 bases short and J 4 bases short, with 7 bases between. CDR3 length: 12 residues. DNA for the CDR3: TGTGCCAGCAGCCCGGGTAATCAGCCCCAGCATTTT. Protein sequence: CASSPGNQPQHF.

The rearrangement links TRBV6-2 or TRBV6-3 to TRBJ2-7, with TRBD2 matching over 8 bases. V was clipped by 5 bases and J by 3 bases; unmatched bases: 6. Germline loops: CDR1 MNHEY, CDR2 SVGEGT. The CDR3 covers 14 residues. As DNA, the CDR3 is TGTGCCAGCAGTCAAATAGCGGGACTCTACGAGCAGTACTTC. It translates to CASSQIAGLYEQYF.

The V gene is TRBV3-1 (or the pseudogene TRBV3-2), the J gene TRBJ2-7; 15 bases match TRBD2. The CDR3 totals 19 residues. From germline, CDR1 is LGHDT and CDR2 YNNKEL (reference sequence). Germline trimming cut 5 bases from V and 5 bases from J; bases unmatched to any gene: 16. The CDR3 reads CASSSTTGLAGGTDHEQYF. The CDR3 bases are TGTGCCAGCAGCTCAACTACTGGACTAGCGGGGGGGACGGACCACGAGCAGTACTTC.

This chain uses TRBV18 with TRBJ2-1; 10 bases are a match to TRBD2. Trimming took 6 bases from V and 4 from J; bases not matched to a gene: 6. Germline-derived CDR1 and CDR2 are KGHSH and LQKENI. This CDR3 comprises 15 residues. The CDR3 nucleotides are TGTGCCAGCTCCCAAACTAGCGGGGCGTACAATGAGCAGTTCTTC. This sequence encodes CASSQTSGAYNEQFF.

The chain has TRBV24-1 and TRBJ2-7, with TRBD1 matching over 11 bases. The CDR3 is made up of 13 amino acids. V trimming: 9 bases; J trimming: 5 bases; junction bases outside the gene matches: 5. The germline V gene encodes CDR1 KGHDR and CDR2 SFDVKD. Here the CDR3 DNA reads TGTGCCACCGGACAGGGGGCTCAGAACGAGCAGTACTTC. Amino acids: CATGQGAQNEQYF.

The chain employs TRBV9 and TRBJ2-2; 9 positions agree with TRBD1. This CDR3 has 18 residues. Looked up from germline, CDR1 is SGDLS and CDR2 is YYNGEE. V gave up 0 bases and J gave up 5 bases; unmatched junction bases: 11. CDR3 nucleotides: TGTGCCAGCAGCGTAGGAGGTCGGGGGACAGGGATTACCGGGGAGCTGTTTTTT. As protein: CASSVGGRGTGITGELFF.

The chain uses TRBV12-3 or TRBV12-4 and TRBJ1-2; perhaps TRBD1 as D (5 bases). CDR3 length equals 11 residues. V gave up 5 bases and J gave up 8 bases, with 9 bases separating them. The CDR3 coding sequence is TGTGCCAGCAGTACTGGGGGGGGCTACACCTTC. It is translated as CASSTGGGYTF.

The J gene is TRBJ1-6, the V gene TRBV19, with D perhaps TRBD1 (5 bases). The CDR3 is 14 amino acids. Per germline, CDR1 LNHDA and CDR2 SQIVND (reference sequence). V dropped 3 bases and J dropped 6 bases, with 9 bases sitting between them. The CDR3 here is CASSMNGGNSPLHF. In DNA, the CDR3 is TGTGCCAGTAGTATGAACGGGGGTAATTCACCCCTCCACTTT.

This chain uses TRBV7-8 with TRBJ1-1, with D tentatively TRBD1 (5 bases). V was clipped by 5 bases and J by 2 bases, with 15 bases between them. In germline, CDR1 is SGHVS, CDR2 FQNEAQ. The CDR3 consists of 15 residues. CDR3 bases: TGTGCCAGCAGCCCCCGCCGGACAAGTAACACTGAAGCTTTCTTT. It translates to CASSPRRTSNTEAFF.

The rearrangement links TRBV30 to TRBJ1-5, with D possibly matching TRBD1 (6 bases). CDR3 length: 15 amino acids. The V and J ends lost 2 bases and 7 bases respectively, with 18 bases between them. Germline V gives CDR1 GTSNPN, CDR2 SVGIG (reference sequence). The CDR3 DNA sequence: TGTGCCTGGAGTAGCGCAGGGGCTCGTCGACAGCCCCAGCATTTT. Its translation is CAWSSAGARRQPQHF.

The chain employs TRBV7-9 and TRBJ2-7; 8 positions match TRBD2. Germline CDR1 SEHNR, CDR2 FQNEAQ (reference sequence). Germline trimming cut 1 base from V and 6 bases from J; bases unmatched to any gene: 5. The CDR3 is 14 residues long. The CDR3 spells CASSLEREKIEQYF. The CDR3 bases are TGTGCCAGCAGCTTAGAGCGGGAGAAAATCGAGCAGTACTTC.

The CDR3 region has the DNA TGTGCCAGCAGTTCGGGGGACAGTTATGGCTACACCTTC. Its translation: CASSSGDSYGYTF. The rearrangement uses TRBV6-5 and TRBJ1-2, with 7 bases lining up with TRBD1. This CDR3 is 13 amino acids long. V was pared by 4 bases and J by 5 bases, with 4 bases of the junction left unmatched. Germline CDR1 is MNHEY and CDR2 is SVGAGI.